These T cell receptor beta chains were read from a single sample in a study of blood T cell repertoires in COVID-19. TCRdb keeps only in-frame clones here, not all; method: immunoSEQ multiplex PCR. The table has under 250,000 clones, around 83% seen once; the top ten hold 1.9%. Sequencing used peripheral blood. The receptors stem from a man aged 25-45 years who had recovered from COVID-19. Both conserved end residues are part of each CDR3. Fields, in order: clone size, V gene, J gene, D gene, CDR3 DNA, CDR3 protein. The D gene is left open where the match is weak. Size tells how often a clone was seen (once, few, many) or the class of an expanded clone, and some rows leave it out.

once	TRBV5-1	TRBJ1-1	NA	TGCGCCAGCAGATGGACAACGCTAAACACTGAAGCTTTCTTT	CASRWTTLNTEAFF
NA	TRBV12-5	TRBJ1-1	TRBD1	TGTGCTAGTGGTTTGCGGGACAGGACAGAAGCTTTCTTT	CASGLRDRTEAFF
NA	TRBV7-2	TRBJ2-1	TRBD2	TGTGCCAGCAGCCAAACGGGGGGGGGATGGCAGTTCTTC	CASSQTGGGWQFF
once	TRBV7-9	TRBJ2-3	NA	TGTGCCAGCAGCTTTCCATCGTTAGGGGAATCCACAGATACGCAGTATTTT	CASSFPSLGESTDTQYF
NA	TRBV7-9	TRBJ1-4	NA	TGTGCCAGCAGCTCCGGGGGATCTAATGAAAAACTGTTTTTT	CASSSGGSNEKLFF
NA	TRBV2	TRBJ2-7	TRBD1	TGTGCCAGCAGTGAAGGGACAGGGGGCGAGCAGTACTTC	CASSEGTGGEQYF
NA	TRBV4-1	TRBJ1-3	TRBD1	TGCGCCAGCAGCCTACAGGGGTCTGGAAACACCATATATTTT	CASSLQGSGNTIYF
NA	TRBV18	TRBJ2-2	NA	TGTGCCAGCTCACCACCGGCATCTCGCCTCGCCGGGGAGCTGTTTTTT	CASSPPASRLAGELFF
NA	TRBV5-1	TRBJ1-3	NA	TGCGCCAGCACCCAGGACAGCTCTGGAAACACCATATATTTT	CASTQDSSGNTIYF
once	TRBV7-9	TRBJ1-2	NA	TGTGCCAGCAGCTTTGTATCTGGCTACACCTTC	CASSFVSGYTF
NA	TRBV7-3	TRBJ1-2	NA	TGTGCCAGCAGCTTAACGCTGGGAGGTGGCTACACCTTC	CASSLTLGGGYTF
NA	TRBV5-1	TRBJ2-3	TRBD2	TGCGCCAGCAGTTCGTCCGGGACTAGCGGGGGGGCTGGCACAGATACGCAGTATTTT	CASSSSGTSGGAGTDTQYF
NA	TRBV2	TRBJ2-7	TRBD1	TGTGCCAGCAGTCGGACAGGCCCATACGAGCAGTACTTC	CASSRTGPYEQYF